The rows below give T cell receptor beta chains drawn from one sample of a study of blood T cell repertoires in COVID-19. TCRdb's table, derived via immunoSEQ multiplex PCR, lists solely in-frame clones and lacks some. The sample contains 200,000 to 250,000 clones, more than 70% of which appear only once. The sequencing sample was made of peripheral blood. The receptors here all came from a human donor in a cohort sampled during active COVID-19. CDR3s include the opening cysteine and the closing phenylalanine or tryptophan. Each record gives: clone size, J gene, D gene, V gene, CDR3 protein, CDR3 DNA. The D gene is left open where the match is weak. Not every row has a clone size; where given, it reads once, few, many or a size class.

NA | TRBJ2-2 | NA | TRBV29-1 | CSVETSQTGELFF | TGCAGCGTTGAAACTAGCCAAACCGGGGAGCTGTTTTTT
NA | TRBJ1-2 | NA | TRBV3-1/TRBV3-2 | CASSAAFYGYTF | TGTGCCAGCAGCGCGGCTTTCTATGGCTACACCTTC
once | TRBJ2-1 | NA | TRBV28 | CASSSWAGDEQFF | TGTGCCAGCAGTTCCTGGGCCGGGGATGAGCAGTTCTTC
NA | TRBJ2-1 | TRBD2 | TRBV6-5 | CASSTSGRSDEQFF | TGTGCCAGCAGTACTAGCGGGAGAAGCGATGAGCAGTTCTTC
few | TRBJ1-2 | NA | TRBV28 | CASSSPTETANYGYTF | TGTGCCAGCAGTTCCCCGACAGAGACGGCTAACTATGGCTACACCTTC
NA | TRBJ2-6 | TRBD1 | TRBV4-1 | CASSQADREANVLTF | TGCGCCAGCAGCCAAGCGGACAGGGAGGCCAACGTCCTGACTTTC
NA | TRBJ1-3 | NA | TRBV6-6 | CASRGSGDSGNTIYF | TGTGCCAGCAGGGGATCAGGGGATAGTGGAAACACCATATATTTT
NA | TRBJ2-7 | TRBD2 | TRBV11-3 | CASSRSGTSGDYEQYF | TGTGCCAGCAGCCGTTCCGGGACTAGCGGGGACTACGAGCAGTACTTC
NA | TRBJ1-6 | TRBD1 | TRBV28 | CASRYRGSSYNSPLHF | TGTGCCAGCAGATACAGGGGCAGCTCCTATAATTCACCCCTCCACTTT
medium-sized | TRBJ2-7 | NA | TRBV2 | CASKSSEGPYEQYF | TGTGCCAGCAAGTCCAGCGAGGGCCCCTACGAGCAGTACTTC
NA | TRBJ1-1 | NA | TRBV19 | CASRSFRTPNTEAFF | TGTGCCAGTAGGTCCTTTAGGACTCCGAACACTGAAGCTTTCTTT
NA | TRBJ1-2 | TRBD1 | TRBV7-2 | CASSFPTGLNYGYTF | TGTGCCAGCAGCTTCCCGACAGGGTTAAACTATGGCTACACCTTC
few | TRBJ1-3 | TRBD1 | TRBV7-9 | CASRTGGNTIYF | TGTGCCAGCCGGACAGGGGGAAACACCATATATTTT
NA | TRBJ2-3 | NA | TRBV5-1 | CASSLEGASPDTQYF | TGCGCCAGCAGCTTGGAAGGGGCTTCCCCAGATACGCAGTATTTT
NA | TRBJ1-2 | TRBD1 | TRBV5-1 | CASSAVGQGYGYTF | TGCGCCAGCAGCGCGGTGGGACAGGGATATGGCTACACCTTC
NA | TRBJ2-7 | NA | TRBV12-3/TRBV12-4 | CASSWDWTYEQYF | TGTGCCAGCAGCTGGGACTGGACCTACGAGCAGTACTTC
NA | TRBJ1-1 | TRBD1 | TRBV5-5 | CASSWGGTVNTEAFF | TGTGCCAGCAGCTGGGGTGGGACAGTGAACACTGAAGCTTTCTTT
NA | TRBJ1-2 | NA | TRBV19 | CASSIGQYYGYTF | TGTGCCAGTAGTATCGGACAGTACTATGGCTACACCTTC
NA | TRBJ1-2 | NA | TRBV28 | CASRPGLRTYGYTF | TGTGCCAGCAGGCCAGGGTTGAGGACCTATGGCTACACCTTC
NA | TRBJ1-1 | NA | TRBV28 | CASSFKRTEAFF | TGTGCCAGCAGTTTTAAGAGGACTGAAGCTTTCTTT
many | TRBJ1-4 | NA | TRBV5-4 | CASSQDAGWTEKLFF | TGTGCCAGCAGCCAGGATGCGGGTTGGACGGAAAAACTGTTTTTT
NA | TRBJ2-1 | NA | TRBV11-3 | CASSLGGPNEQFF | TGTGCCAGCAGCTTAGGGGGGCCAAATGAGCAGTTCTTC
NA | TRBJ2-7 | NA | TRBV3-1/TRBV3-2 | CASSQDVESAYEQYF | TGTGCCAGCAGCCAAGATGTGGAGAGCGCCTACGAGCAGTACTTC
NA | TRBJ1-4 | TRBD1 | TRBV6-2/TRBV6-3 | CASSRRQGESEKLFF | TGTGCCAGCAGTCGACGACAGGGGGAGAGTGAAAAACTGTTTTTT
once | TRBJ2-3 | NA | TRBV5-8 | CASSLAKRDITDTQYF | TGTGCCAGCAGCTTGGCCAAACGGGACATCACAGATACGCAGTATTTT
many | TRBJ1-6 | NA | TRBV3-1/TRBV3-2 | CASSQDANSPLHF | TGTGCCAGCAGCCAAGATGCGAATTCACCCCTCCACTTT
NA | TRBJ2-5 | TRBD2 | TRBV5-1 | CASSSRTSGGQETQYF | TGCGCCAGCAGCTCCCGGACTAGCGGGGGCCAAGAGACCCAGTACTTC
NA | TRBJ1-1 | NA | TRBV27 | CASSLGRGGTEAFF | TGTGCCAGCAGTTTGGGCAGGGGAGGGACTGAAGCTTTCTTT
NA | TRBJ1-4 | NA | TRBV5-1 | CASSFRQANEKLFF | TGCGCCAGCAGCTTCCGGCAGGCTAATGAAAAACTGTTTTTT
NA | TRBJ2-7 | NA | TRBV28 | CASSFPDRSYEQYF | TGTGCCAGCAGTTTCCCCGACAGGTCCTACGAGCAGTACTTC